One and the same sample provided the 18 T cell receptor beta chains below, sequenced in a study of Graves' ophthalmopathy and Graves' hyperthyroidism. RNA transcripts were the source from which TCR beta CDR3 regions were amplified. HTBI primers were employed in first-round RT-PCR, then a second-round multiplex PCR followed. TCRdb independently ran MiXCR on the multiplex PCR reads; one entry per CDR3 protein. The table lists roughly 1.1 million distinct CDR3 sequences, about two fifths of them singletons. Sequenced sample: peripheral blood or thyroid tissue (not recorded which). The receptors shown here come from an adult man with Graves' hyperthyroidism.

Only one count was recorded for this clonotype. V and J are TRBV29-1 and TRBJ1-5, with D perhaps TRBD1 (6 bases). The CDR3 extends over 18 amino acids. V lost 4 bases, J lost 2 bases, and 24 bases lay in between. CDR1 is SQVTM and CDR2 is ANQGSEA in the germline V gene. The CDR3 loop is CSVGEGRLAGGGNQPQHF. In DNA form, the CDR3 reads TGCAGCGTTGGGGAGGGGAGGCTAGCGGGGGGCGGCAATCAGCCCCAGCATTTT.

This clonotype has ten or more counts. The V and J genes are TRBV5-1 and TRBJ1-1; no firm D call. The germline V gene encodes CDR1 SGHRS and CDR2 YFSETQ. CDR3 length equals 14 residues. Trimming removed 4 bases at V and 1 base at J, with 11 bases between. CDR3: CASSRGPSNTEAFF. CDR3 DNA: TGCGCCAGCAGCCGAGGACCCTCGAACACTGAAGCTTTCTTT.

This clonotype has ten or more counts. The rearrangement links TRBV5-1 to TRBJ2-7; D gene unclear. This CDR3 has 13 residues. In germline, CDR1 is SGHRS, CDR2 YFSETQ. The V and J ends lost 2 bases and 0 bases respectively, with 6 bases between them. The CDR3 DNA reads as TGCGCCAGCAGCTTACGGATCTCCTACGAGCAGTACTTC. Protein sequence: CASSLRISYEQYF.

The rearrangement links TRBV7-3 to TRBJ2-7; 11 bases line up with TRBD1. The CDR3 loop spans 14 amino acids. The J segment lost 3 bases and the V segment lost 5 bases, leaving 3 bases of the junction unmatched. Germline-derived CDR1 and CDR2 are SGHTA and FQGTGA. The CDR3 nucleotides are TGTGCCAGCAGCCGGGACAGGGGGTTCTACGAGCAGTACTTC. As protein: CASSRDRGFYEQYF.

This clonotype was recorded at least ten times. The chain combines TRBV7-8 with TRBJ1-4; D not resolved. The germline gives CDR1 SGHVS, CDR2 FQNEAQ. Trimming shortened V by 1 base and J by 2 bases, and 8 bases separated the two germline ends. CDR3 length: 15 amino acids. DNA of the CDR3: TGTGCCAGCAGCTTAGTACCGCTGACTAATGAAAAACTGTTTTTT. Protein product: CASSLVPLTNEKLFF.

The gene calls are TRBV2 and TRBJ2-5, with D possibly matching TRBD2 (7 bases). Trimming stripped 5 bases from V and 1 base from J, with 14 bases between. CDR3 length: 15 residues. Germline values: CDR1 SNHLY, CDR2 FYNNEI. Here the CDR3 reads CASSLGGVIQETQYF. CDR3 sequence (DNA): TGTGCCAGCAGTCTAGGGGGGGTGATCCAAGAGACCCAGTACTTC.

This clonotype was seen at least ten times. The chain links TRBV10-1 to TRBJ1-4; D is perhaps TRBD1 (5 bases). The CDR3 is 13 amino acids. Trimming took off 2 bases at V and 10 bases at J, with 11 bases between the two ends. Germline CDR1 is WNHNN and CDR2 is SYGVQD (reference sequence). The CDR3 is CASSEVQGGKLFF. CDR3 in DNA: TGCGCCAGCAGTGAGGTCCAGGGCGGAAAACTGTTTTTT.

The chain joins TRBV5-5 to TRBJ1-5, with 11 bases lining up with TRBD1. There are 14 residues in the CDR3. Per the germline V gene, CDR1 is SGHKS and CDR2 is YYEKEE (reference sequence). Trimming at V came to 2 bases and at J to 12 bases, leaving 7 bases not matched to a gene. CDR3 DNA sequence: TGTGCCAGCAGCTTCAGGGGACAGGGGGTTCTCCAGCATTTT. It codes for CASSFRGQGVLQHF.

This clonotype has just a few counts. The gene calls are TRBV2 and TRBJ1-1; unclear D gene. Trimming pared 4 bases from V and 3 bases from J, leaving 12 bases between. Germline V gene data show CDR1 as SNHLY and CDR2 as FYNNEI. This CDR3 region has 14 residues. The DNA of the CDR3 is TGTGCCAGCAGTGTCGTGTGGAGGGACACTGAAGCTTTCTTT. Translating gives CASSVVWRDTEAFF.

This chain uses TRBV19 with TRBJ1-5, with 7 positions matching TRBD1. V lost 10 bases to trimming and J lost 0 bases; unmatched junction nucleotides: 9. From germline, CDR1 is LNHDA and CDR2 SQIVND (reference sequence). This CDR3 spans 15 amino acids. The CDR3 DNA reads as TGTGCCAATAGCGGTGCAGGGGGTAGCAATCAGCCCCAGCATTTT. This encodes CANSGAGGSNQPQHF.

This clonotype was detected many times. The chain joins TRBV29-1 to TRBJ2-7, with D hard to call. Germline CDR1 is SQVTM and CDR2 is ANQGSEA. V was clipped by 4 bases and J by 3 bases, with 13 bases between them. There are 13 residues in the CDR3. The CDR3 nucleotides are TGCAGCGTTGGAGAGAAATCAGTCTACGAGCAGTACTTC. Translating gives CSVGEKSVYEQYF.

This clonotype was seen many times. The V gene is TRBV11-2, the J gene TRBJ2-5; the D gene is possibly TRBD2 (6 bases). The CDR3 runs to 16 residues. Germline values: CDR1 SGHAT, CDR2 FQNNGV. V lost 1 base to trimming and J lost 4 bases, with 16 bases between them. The CDR3 reads CASSLVLGGFRETQYF. CDR3 sequence (DNA): TGTGCCAGCAGCTTAGTTCTGGGGGGTTTTCGAGAGACCCAGTACTTC. Looking up the rest from reference TRBV11-2 and TRBJ2-5 gives the full variable domain: EAGVAQSPRYKIIEKRQSVAFWCNPISGHATLYWYQQILGQGPKLLIQFQNNGVVDDSQLPKDRFSAERLKGVDSTLKIQPAKLEDSAVYLCASSLVLGGFRETQYFGPGTRLLVL.

This clonotype appeared a few times. V is TRBV20-1 and J is TRBJ2-2, with 7 bases matching TRBD1. After removal of 6 bases from V and 6 bases from J, the junction contained 13 bases not matched to a gene. The CDR3 length is 15 residues. CDR1 is DFQATT, CDR2 SNEGSKA, per germline (reference sequence). In nucleotides, the CDR3 is TGCAGTGCCCCCAGCGGCAGGGGGTTGGCCGGGGAGCTGTTTTTT. Translated, it gives CSAPSGRGLAGELFF.

This clonotype was counted a few times. The rearrangement links TRBV6-5 to TRBJ2-7; possibly TRBD2 for D (6 bases). CDR1 MNHEY and CDR2 SVGAGI come from the germline V gene. Trimming cost V 6 bases and J 3 bases, with 12 bases left between them. The CDR3 has 13 amino acids. The CDR3 region is CASSGQEGYEQYF. CDR3 DNA: TGTGCCAGCAGCGGCCAGGAGGGCTACGAGCAGTACTTC.

This clonotype was detected only once. A much larger clone sits a single nucleotide away, making a read error possible. The genes are TRBV7-9 and TRBJ1-1; no firm D call. Germline CDR1 and CDR2: SEHNR and FQNEAQ (reference sequence). Trimming took 0 bases from V and 7 from J, leaving 3 bases between them. This CDR3 has 11 residues. Here the CDR3 reads CASSLAFEAFF. The CDR3 DNA reads TGTGCCAGCAGCTTAGCATTTGAAGCTTTCTTT. Full variable domain (outside the CDR3, taken from reference TRBV7-9 and TRBJ1-1): DTGVSQNPRHKITKRGQNVTFRCDPISEHNRLYWYRQTLGQGPEFLTYFQNEAQLEKSRLLSDRFSAERPKGSFSTLEIQRTEQGDSAMYLCASSLAFEAFFGQGTRLTVV.

V is TRBV7-9 and J is TRBJ1-5; D might be TRBD1 (6 bases). Trimming stripped 10 bases from V and 0 bases from J, with 22 bases between. The germline CDR1 and CDR2 sequences are SEHNR and FQNEAQ (reference sequence). This CDR3 contains 17 residues. The CDR3 region is CAKTHSQGKGSNQPQHF. The CDR3 DNA reads as TGTGCCAAAACACATAGTCAGGGGAAGGGTAGCAATCAGCCCCAGCATTTT.

This clonotype was recorded a few times. The V call is TRBV4-3, the J call TRBJ1-4, with D uncertain. Trimming pared 3 bases from V and 4 bases from J, leaving 21 bases between. Germline V gene sequence: CDR1 LGHNA, CDR2 YSLEER. CDR3 length equals 18 residues. The CDR3 reads CASSQTVGTQVVNEKLFF. The CDR3 coding sequence is TGCGCCAGCAGCCAGACCGTGGGAACCCAAGTAGTTAATGAAAAACTGTTTTTT.

This clonotype was seen just once. The chain carries TRBV25-1 and TRBJ2-6; tentative D call: TRBD1 (6 bases). V was shortened by 5 bases and J by 0 bases, with 14 bases between the two germline ends. Germline loops: CDR1 MGHDK, CDR2 SYGVNS. The CDR3 sequence is 17 residues long. The CDR3 is CASSYQGKSSGANVLTF. Here the CDR3 DNA reads TGTGCCAGCAGTTACCAGGGGAAGAGCTCTGGGGCCAACGTCCTGACTTTC. The complete variable domain, with remaining parts taken from reference TRBV25-1 and TRBJ2-6, reads EADIYQTPRYLVIGTGKKITLECSQTMGHDKMYWYQQDPGMELHLIHYSYGVNSTEKGDLSSESTVSRIRTEHFPLTLESARPSHTSQYLCASSYQGKSSGANVLTFGAGSRLTVL.